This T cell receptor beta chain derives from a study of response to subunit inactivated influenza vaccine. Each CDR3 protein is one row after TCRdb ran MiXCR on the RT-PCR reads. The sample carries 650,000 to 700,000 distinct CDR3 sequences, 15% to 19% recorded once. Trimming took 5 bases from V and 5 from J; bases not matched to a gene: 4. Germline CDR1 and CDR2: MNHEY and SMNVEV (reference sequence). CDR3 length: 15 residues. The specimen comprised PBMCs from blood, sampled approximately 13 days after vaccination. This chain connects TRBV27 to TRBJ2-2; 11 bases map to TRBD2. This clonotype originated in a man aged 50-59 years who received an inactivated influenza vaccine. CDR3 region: CASSKLAGVTGELFF. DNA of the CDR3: TGTGCCAGCAGTAAACTAGCGGGAGTGACCGGGGAGCTGTTTTTT.